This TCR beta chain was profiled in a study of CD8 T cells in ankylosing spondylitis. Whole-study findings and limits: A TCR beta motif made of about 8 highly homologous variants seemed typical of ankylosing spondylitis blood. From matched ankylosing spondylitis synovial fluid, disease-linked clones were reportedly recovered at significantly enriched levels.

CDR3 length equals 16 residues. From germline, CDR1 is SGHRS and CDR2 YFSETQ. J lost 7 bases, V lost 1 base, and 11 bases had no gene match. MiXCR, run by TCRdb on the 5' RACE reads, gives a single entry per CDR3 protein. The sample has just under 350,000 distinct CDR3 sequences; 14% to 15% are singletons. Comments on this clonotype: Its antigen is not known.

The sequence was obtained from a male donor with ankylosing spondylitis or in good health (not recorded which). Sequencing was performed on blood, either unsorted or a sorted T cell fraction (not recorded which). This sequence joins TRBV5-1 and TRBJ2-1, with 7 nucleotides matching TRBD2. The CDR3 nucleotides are TGCGCCAGCAGCTTGATGACGGGAGGTGTCGGTAATGAGCAGTTCTTC. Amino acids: CASSLMTGGVGNEQFF.